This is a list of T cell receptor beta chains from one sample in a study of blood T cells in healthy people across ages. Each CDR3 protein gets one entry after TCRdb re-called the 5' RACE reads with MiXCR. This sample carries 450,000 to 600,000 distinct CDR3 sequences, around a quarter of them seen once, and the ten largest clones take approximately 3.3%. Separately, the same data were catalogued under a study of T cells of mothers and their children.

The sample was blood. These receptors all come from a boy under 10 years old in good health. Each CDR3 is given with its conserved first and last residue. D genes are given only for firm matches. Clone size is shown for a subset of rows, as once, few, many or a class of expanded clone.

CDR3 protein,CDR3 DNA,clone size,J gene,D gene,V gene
CASGFPRGVINTGELFF,TGTGCTAGTGGTTTCCCTAGGGGGGTAATTAACACCGGGGAGCTGTTTTTT,many,TRBJ2-2,-,TRBV12-5
CATSRDQGSVNIQYF,TGTGCCACCAGCAGAGATCAGGGGTCGGTAAACATTCAGTACTTC,-,TRBJ2-4,-,TRBV15
CATSSGTSDTQYF,TGTGCCACCAGTTCCGGAACGTCAGATACGCAGTATTTT,-,TRBJ2-3,-,TRBV24-1
CASSLGLVNDQFF,TGTGCCAGCAGCCTCGGACTAGTCAATGACCAGTTCTTC,-,TRBJ2-1,TRBD2,TRBV3-1
CAARDLGETQHF,TGTGCCGCCCGGGATCTAGGGGAGACCCAGCACTTC,-,TRBJ2-5,-,TRBV6-2/TRBV6-3
CASTGYVRPTGTNEKLFF,TGTGCCAGCACCGGCTACGTACGCCCAACAGGCACTAATGAAAAACTGTTTTTT,-,TRBJ1-4,-,TRBV25-1
CASSLIRLAGGHEQYF,TGTGCCAGCAGCTTGATTCGACTAGCGGGGGGCCACGAGCAGTACTTC,-,TRBJ2-7,TRBD2,TRBV5-6
CSASSGSLNTDTQYF,TGCAGTGCTAGTTCGGGTAGCCTAAACACAGATACGCAGTATTTT,-,TRBJ2-3,-,TRBV20-1
CASSKGQGTYEQYF,TGTGCCAGCAGCAAAGGACAGGGGACCTACGAGCAGTACTTC,-,TRBJ2-7,TRBD1,TRBV27
CASRYTGTDGYTF,TGTGCCAGCAGGTATACCGGGACAGATGGCTACACCTTC,few,TRBJ1-2,TRBD1,TRBV7-2
CASSLQGPLNYGYTF,TGTGCCAGCAGCCTCCAAGGGCCTCTTAACTATGGCTACACCTTC,few,TRBJ1-2,-,TRBV7-9
CASSLGDENTQYF,TGTGCCAGCAGCTTGGGTGACGAAAATACGCAGTATTTT,few,TRBJ2-3,-,TRBV7-9
CSARPWTSGTYEQYF,TGCAGTGCTAGACCCTGGACTAGCGGAACCTACGAGCAGTACTTC,-,TRBJ2-7,TRBD2,TRBV20-1
CASSRGTDGNTIYF,TGTGCCAGCAGCCGCGGGACAGACGGAAACACCATATATTTT,few,TRBJ1-3,TRBD1,TRBV3-1
CRGASGDNEQFF,TGCAGGGGGGCTAGCGGGGACAATGAGCAGTTCTTC,few,TRBJ2-1,TRBD2,TRBV20-1
CASSQNTREETQYF,TGTGCCAGCAGCCAAAATACTAGGGAAGAGACCCAGTACTTC,-,TRBJ2-5,-,TRBV4-2
CSVAGGGNQPQHF,TGCAGCGTTGCCGGGGGGGGTAATCAGCCCCAGCATTTT,-,TRBJ1-5,-,TRBV29-1
CASGDVWSGGLVSPLHF,TGTGCTAGTGGTGACGTTTGGTCCGGGGGCCTAGTGTCACCCCTCCACTTT,few,TRBJ1-6,-,TRBV12-5
CATSDLQETQYF,TGTGCCACCAGTGATCTACAAGAGACCCAGTACTTC,-,TRBJ2-5,-,TRBV24-1
CAISGSSYYGYTF,TGTGCCATCAGTGGAAGCAGTTACTATGGCTACACCTTC,few,TRBJ1-2,-,TRBV10-3
CASSVGLAGAENIQYF,TGTGCCAGCAGCGTAGGACTAGCGGGAGCTGAGAACATTCAGTACTTC,-,TRBJ2-4,TRBD2,TRBV9
CASSYRGSLYNEQFF,TGTGCCAGCAGCTACCGGGGTTCTCTGTACAATGAGCAGTTCTTC,-,TRBJ2-1,-,TRBV7-9
CASSQVSRNEQFF,TGTGCCAGCAGCCAAGTTTCCAGGAATGAGCAGTTCTTC,-,TRBJ2-1,-,TRBV14
CSAQLGGSYNEQFF,TGCAGTGCACAATTAGGGGGATCCTACAATGAGCAGTTCTTC,few,TRBJ2-1,-,TRBV20-1
CASSTLTGEGGTQYF,TGTGCCAGCAGCACACTTACAGGGGAAGGTGGGACCCAGTACTTC,-,TRBJ2-5,TRBD1,TRBV9
CASSFPGLSLSETQYF,TGTGCCAGTAGCTTCCCGGGACTCTCGCTTTCGGAGACCCAGTACTTC,few,TRBJ2-5,-,TRBV19
CASSLGPARMNTEAFF,TGTGCCAGCAGCTTAGGCCCCGCCCGTATGAACACTGAAGCTTTCTTT,few,TRBJ1-1,-,TRBV7-2
CASIRAGVGGYTEAFF,TGTGCCAGCATTCGGGCCGGTGTAGGGGGCTACACTGAAGCTTTCTTT,-,TRBJ1-1,TRBD1,TRBV27
CASSFYDSNTEAFF,TGTGCCAGCAGTTTTTACGATTCGAACACTGAAGCTTTCTTT,-,TRBJ1-1,-,TRBV6-2/TRBV6-3
CASSLVSGSETYEQYF,TGTGCCAGCAGCTTAGTGAGCGGGAGTGAAACCTACGAGCAGTACTTC,-,TRBJ2-7,TRBD2,TRBV7-9
CASSPRTGANTEAFF,TGTGCCAGCAGTCCAAGGACAGGGGCGAACACTGAAGCTTTCTTT,-,TRBJ1-1,TRBD1,TRBV12-3/TRBV12-4
CAISEGTVEQYF,TGTGCCATCAGTGAGGGGACAGTCGAGCAGTACTTC,few,TRBJ2-7,TRBD1,TRBV10-3
CASSSPDRGREQFF,TGTGCCAGCAGCTCTCCGGACAGGGGCCGTGAGCAGTTCTTC,-,TRBJ2-1,TRBD1,TRBV7-9
CAIRASGGEVYEQYF,TGTGCCATCAGGGCTAGCGGGGGCGAGGTCTACGAGCAGTACTTC,-,TRBJ2-7,TRBD2,TRBV10-3
CASSLVGGPAFF,TGTGCCAGCAGCTTAGTGGGGGGACCGGCTTTCTTT,few,TRBJ1-1,-,TRBV7-6
CASSLQGARTYEQYF,TGTGCCAGCAGCTTACAGGGGGCGCGGACCTACGAGCAGTACTTC,few,TRBJ2-7,TRBD1,TRBV7-9
CASSSYRVPSNQPQHF,TGTGCCAGCAGCTCTTACAGGGTCCCCAGCAATCAGCCCCAGCATTTT,many,TRBJ1-5,-,TRBV7-8
CASSHLTGNQETQYF,TGTGCCAGCAGCCACCTCACAGGGAACCAAGAGACCCAGTACTTC,few,TRBJ2-5,-,TRBV14
CSVEGRTSGTQYF,TGCAGCGTTGAGGGGCGGACATCTGGGACCCAGTACTTC,-,TRBJ2-5,-,TRBV29-1
CASRSGGATFEQYF,TGTGCCAGCCGGAGCGGGGGGGCTACTTTCGAGCAGTACTTC,few,TRBJ2-7,TRBD2,TRBV14
CASSQDGTGGWTDTQYF,TGTGCCAGCAGCCAAGATGGGACAGGGGGTTGGACAGATACGCAGTATTTT,few,TRBJ2-3,TRBD1,TRBV3-1
CASSLKGPGRLYGYTF,TGTGCCAGCAGTTTAAAGGGACCGGGACGGCTCTATGGCTACACCTTC,-,TRBJ1-2,-,TRBV27
CASSPLPQGDKEKLFF,TGCGCCAGCAGCCCCCTCCCCCAGGGGGATAAGGAAAAACTGTTTTTT,-,TRBJ1-4,TRBD1,TRBV5-1
CATSRVHATGVNEQYF,TGTGCCACCAGCAGAGTGCATGCGACAGGGGTCAACGAGCAGTACTTC,-,TRBJ2-7,TRBD1,TRBV15
CATSEQGCQPQHF,TGTGCCACCAGTGAACAGGGCTGTCAGCCCCAGCATTTT,few,TRBJ1-5,-,TRBV24-1
CSAPTSVGFPGTQYF,TGCAGTGCTCCAACTAGCGTGGGGTTTCCAGGTACGCAGTATTTT,-,TRBJ2-3,TRBD2,TRBV20-1